The clone carrying this TCR beta chain showed up many times. The entry originates in a study of prognosis after radiotherapy for stage I lung cancer. V was cut by 3 bases and J by 3 bases, with 11 bases left in between. The CDR3 extends over 13 amino acids. Germline V gene sequence: CDR1 SQVTM, CDR2 ANQGSEA. The study amplified the TCR beta CDR3 region from genomic DNA. This amplification was carried out by two rounds of multiplex PCR. First-round PCR used primers specific to each TRBV and TRBJ gene. Universal primers were what the second PCR round used. Via MiXCR, TCRdb re-called the multiplex PCR reads, giving one row per CDR3 protein. The table lists tens of thousands of distinct CDR3 sequences, approximately 38% of them singletons, with about 32% in the top ten.

The sample was PBMCs, taken before or after stereotactic body radiation therapy (not recorded which). The V call is TRBV29-1, the J call TRBJ1-1; D ambiguous. The TCR originated in a donor over 45 with non-small cell lung cancer. CDR3: CSVDAGFYTEAFF. The CDR3 bases are TGCAGCGTTGATGCAGGTTTTTACACTGAAGCTTTCTTT.